This is a list of T cell receptor beta chains from one sample in a study of human T cells and chemical hapten exposure. TCRdb used MiXCR to reprocess the RACE reads, holding one entry per CDR3 protein. Among about 120,000 distinct CDR3 sequences listed, roughly 14% were seen once. The starting material was whole blood, obtained in connection with sensitization to the hapten diphenylcyclopropenone (DPC). Receptors originate from a woman under 30 with alopecia areata. Some clones in this sample may be carry-over from other donors' samples. The CDR3 runs from the conserved cysteine through the conserved F or W. The D gene is left open where the match is weak. Part of the rows lack a size; the others show once, few, many or a class for expanded clones.

j_gene: TRBJ2-5
d_gene: .
abundance: .
v_gene: TRBV6-4
CDR3aa: CASSGGASTETQYF
CDR3nt: TGTGCCAGCAGTGGGGGGGCCTCCACGGAGACCCAGTACTTC

j_gene: TRBJ1-5
d_gene: TRBD1
abundance: .
v_gene: TRBV2
CDR3aa: CASSGTGSHSNQPQHF
CDR3nt: TGTGCCAGCAGTGGGACAGGCTCCCATAGCAATCAGCCCCAGCATTTT

j_gene: TRBJ1-5
d_gene: .
abundance: .
v_gene: TRBV7-2
CDR3aa: CASSSRKPQHF
CDR3nt: TGTGCCAGCAGCTCCAGGAAACCCCAGCATTTT

j_gene: TRBJ1-1
d_gene: .
abundance: many
v_gene: TRBV7-9
CDR3aa: CASSLELTEAFF
CDR3nt: TGTGCCAGCAGCTTAGAATTGACTGAAGCTTTCTTT

j_gene: TRBJ2-5
d_gene: .
abundance: .
v_gene: TRBV15
CDR3aa: CATSRVGLQETQYF
CDR3nt: TGTGCCACCAGCAGAGTGGGACTGCAAGAGACCCAGTACTTC

j_gene: TRBJ2-3
d_gene: .
abundance: many
v_gene: TRBV4-3
CDR3aa: CASSTDSSRTDTQYF
CDR3nt: TGCGCCAGCAGCACGGACTCTTCCCGGACAGATACGCAGTATTTT

j_gene: TRBJ2-1
d_gene: TRBD2
abundance: few
v_gene: TRBV18
CDR3aa: CASSPTFSGGSYNEQFF
CDR3nt: TGTGCCAGCTCACCAACCTTCAGCGGGGGCTCCTACAATGAGCAGTTCTTC

j_gene: TRBJ1-2
d_gene: .
abundance: few
v_gene: TRBV5-6
CDR3aa: CASSLLWEEGNYGYTF
CDR3nt: TGTGCCAGCAGCTTGCTCTGGGAGGAGGGTAACTATGGCTACACCTTC

j_gene: TRBJ2-3
d_gene: .
abundance: few
v_gene: TRBV7-8
CDR3aa: CASSLQGGMGDTQYF
CDR3nt: TGTGCCAGCAGCTTACAGGGTGGGATGGGAGATACGCAGTATTTT

j_gene: TRBJ2-7
d_gene: TRBD2
abundance: few
v_gene: TRBV24-1
CDR3aa: CATSDLHSGGNYEQYF
CDR3nt: TGTGCCACCAGTGATTTGCATAGCGGGGGGAACTACGAGCAGTACTTC

j_gene: TRBJ2-5
d_gene: .
abundance: many
v_gene: TRBV6-6
CDR3aa: CASSRITAETQYF
CDR3nt: TGTGCCAGCAGCCGCATTACCGCGGAGACCCAGTACTTC

j_gene: TRBJ2-2
d_gene: .
abundance: .
v_gene: TRBV21-1
CDR3aa: CASSTRPRGQADTGELFF
CDR3nt: TGTGCCAGCAGCACGCGTCCCAGGGGACAGGCCGACACCGGGGAGCTGTTTTTT

j_gene: TRBJ1-1
d_gene: .
abundance: few
v_gene: TRBV5-1
CDR3aa: CASSSGTGDEAFF
CDR3nt: TGCGCCAGCAGCTCCGGGACGGGAGATGAAGCTTTCTTT

j_gene: TRBJ1-2
d_gene: .
abundance: few
v_gene: TRBV6-5
CDR3aa: CASSYSFGGNYGYTF
CDR3nt: TGTGCCAGCAGTTACTCCTTCGGAGGGAACTATGGCTACACCTTC

j_gene: TRBJ1-1
d_gene: .
abundance: .
v_gene: TRBV2
CDR3aa: CASLSGDNTEAFF
CDR3nt: TGTGCCAGCCTTTCAGGGGATAACACTGAAGCTTTCTTT

j_gene: TRBJ1-5
d_gene: .
abundance: .
v_gene: TRBV7-9
CDR3aa: CASSLGGDFNQPQHF
CDR3nt: TGTGCCAGCAGCTTAGGGGGGGACTTTAATCAGCCCCAGCATTTT

j_gene: TRBJ2-2
d_gene: .
abundance: many
v_gene: TRBV9
CDR3aa: CASSGEWGTGELFF
CDR3nt: TGTGCCAGCAGCGGAGAGTGGGGGACCGGGGAGCTGTTTTTT

j_gene: TRBJ2-1
d_gene: TRBD2
abundance: few
v_gene: TRBV7-8
CDR3aa: CASSVMGLASVGSYNEQFF
CDR3nt: TGTGCCAGCAGCGTAATGGGACTAGCATCCGTAGGGTCCTACAATGAGCAGTTCTTC

j_gene: TRBJ2-1
d_gene: .
abundance: once
v_gene: TRBV11-2
CDR3aa: CASSLPGLAYTSYNEQFF
CDR3nt: TGTGCCAGCAGCTTACCGGGACTCGCCTATACCTCCTACAATGAGCAGTTCTTC

j_gene: TRBJ2-2
d_gene: TRBD2
abundance: few
v_gene: TRBV7-6
CDR3aa: CASSSGLAKSTGELFF
CDR3nt: TGTGCCAGCAGCTCTGGACTAGCGAAGTCGACCGGGGAGCTGTTTTTT

j_gene: TRBJ2-7
d_gene: .
abundance: .
v_gene: TRBV2
CDR3aa: CASSEGQGSYEQYF
CDR3nt: TGTGCCAGCAGTGAAGGTCAGGGCTCCTACGAGCAGTACTTC